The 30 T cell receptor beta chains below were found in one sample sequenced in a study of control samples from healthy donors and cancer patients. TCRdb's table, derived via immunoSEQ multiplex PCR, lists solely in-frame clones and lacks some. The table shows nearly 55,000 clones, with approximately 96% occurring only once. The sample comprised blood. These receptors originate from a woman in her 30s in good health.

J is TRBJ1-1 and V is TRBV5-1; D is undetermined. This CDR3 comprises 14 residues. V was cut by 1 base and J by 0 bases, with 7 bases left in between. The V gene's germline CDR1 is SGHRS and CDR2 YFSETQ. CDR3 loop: CASSLTGMNTEAFF. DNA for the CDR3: TGCGCCAGCAGCTTGACGGGGATGAACACTGAAGCTTTCTTT.

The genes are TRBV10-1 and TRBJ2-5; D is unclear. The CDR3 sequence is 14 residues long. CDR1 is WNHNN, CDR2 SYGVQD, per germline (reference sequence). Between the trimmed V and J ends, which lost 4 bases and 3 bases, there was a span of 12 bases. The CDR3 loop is CASSGLPAEETQYF. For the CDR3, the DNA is TGCGCCAGCAGTGGACTTCCGGCCGAAGAGACCCAGTACTTC.

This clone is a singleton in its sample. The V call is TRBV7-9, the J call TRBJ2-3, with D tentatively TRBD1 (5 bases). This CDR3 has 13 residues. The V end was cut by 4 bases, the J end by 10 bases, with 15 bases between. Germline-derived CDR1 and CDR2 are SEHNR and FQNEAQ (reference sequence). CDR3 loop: CASSYQGLFPQYF. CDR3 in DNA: TGTGCCAGCAGCTACCAGGGTCTCTTTCCGCAGTATTTT.

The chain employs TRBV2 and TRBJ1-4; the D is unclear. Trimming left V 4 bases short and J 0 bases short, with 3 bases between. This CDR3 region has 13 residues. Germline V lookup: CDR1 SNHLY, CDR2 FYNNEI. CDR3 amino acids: CASSGSTNEKLFF. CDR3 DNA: TGTGCCAGCAGTGGCTCAACTAATGAAAAACTGTTTTTT.

Written as DNA, the CDR3 is TGTGCCAGTAGTATGGGGAGGGGTCGTAGGGATGAGCAGTTCTTC. Translated, it gives CASSMGRGRRDEQFF. V and J are TRBV19 and TRBJ2-1, with 7 bases aligning to TRBD2. The CDR3 totals 15 residues. Trimming removed 3 bases from V and 8 bases from J; junction bases left unmatched: 10. Germline V gives CDR1 LNHDA, CDR2 SQIVND (reference sequence).

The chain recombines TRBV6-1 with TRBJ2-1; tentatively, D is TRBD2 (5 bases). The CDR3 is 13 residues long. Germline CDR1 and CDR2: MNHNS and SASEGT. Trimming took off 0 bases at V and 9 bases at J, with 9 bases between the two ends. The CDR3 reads CASSEAAEAEQFF. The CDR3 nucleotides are TGTGCCAGCAGTGAAGCAGCGGAGGCTGAGCAGTTCTTC.

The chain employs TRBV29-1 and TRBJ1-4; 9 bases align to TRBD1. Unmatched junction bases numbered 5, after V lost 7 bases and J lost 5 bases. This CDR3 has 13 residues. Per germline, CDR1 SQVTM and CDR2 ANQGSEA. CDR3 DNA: TGCAGCGCCTGGACAGGGGTAAATGAAAAACTGTTTTTT. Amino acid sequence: CSAWTGVNEKLFF.

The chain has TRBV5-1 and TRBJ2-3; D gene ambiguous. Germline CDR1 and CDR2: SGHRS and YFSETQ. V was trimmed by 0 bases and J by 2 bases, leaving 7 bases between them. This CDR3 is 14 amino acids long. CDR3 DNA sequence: TGCGCCAGCAGCTTGGGTGGGCCCACAGATACGCAGTATTTT. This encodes CASSLGGPTDTQYF.

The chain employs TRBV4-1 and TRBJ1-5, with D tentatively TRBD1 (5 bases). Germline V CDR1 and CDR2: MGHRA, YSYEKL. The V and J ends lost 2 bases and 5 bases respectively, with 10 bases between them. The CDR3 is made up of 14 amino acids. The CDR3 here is CASSQTGMDQPQHF. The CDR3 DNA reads TGCGCCAGCAGCCAAACAGGAATGGATCAGCCCCAGCATTTT.

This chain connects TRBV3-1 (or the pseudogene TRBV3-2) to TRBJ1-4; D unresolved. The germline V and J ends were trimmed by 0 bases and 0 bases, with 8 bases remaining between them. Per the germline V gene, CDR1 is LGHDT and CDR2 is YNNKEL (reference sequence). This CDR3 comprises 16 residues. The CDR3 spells CASSQEGAATNEKLFF. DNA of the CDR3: TGTGCCAGCAGCCAAGAGGGAGCAGCAACTAATGAAAAACTGTTTTTT.

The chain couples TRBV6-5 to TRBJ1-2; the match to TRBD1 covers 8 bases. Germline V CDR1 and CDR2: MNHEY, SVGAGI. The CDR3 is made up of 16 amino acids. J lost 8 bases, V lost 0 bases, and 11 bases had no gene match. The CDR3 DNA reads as TGTGCCAGCAGTTACTCGCTCCTTGGACAGGGTTCAGGCTACACCTTC. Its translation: CASSYSLLGQGSGYTF.

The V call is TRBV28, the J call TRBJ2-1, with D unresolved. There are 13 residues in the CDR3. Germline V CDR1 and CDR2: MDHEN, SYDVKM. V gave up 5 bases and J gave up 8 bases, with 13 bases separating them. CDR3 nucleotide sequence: TGTGCCAGCAGTCCGGTCTACGGCGATGAGCAGTTCTTC. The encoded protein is CASSPVYGDEQFF.

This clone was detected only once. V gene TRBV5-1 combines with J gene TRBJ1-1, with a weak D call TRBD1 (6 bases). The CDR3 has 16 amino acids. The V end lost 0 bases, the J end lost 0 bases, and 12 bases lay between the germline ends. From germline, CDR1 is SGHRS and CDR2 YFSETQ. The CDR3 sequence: CASSLGQGLMNTEAFF. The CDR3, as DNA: TGCGCCAGCAGCTTGGGCCAGGGGCTGATGAACACTGAAGCTTTCTTT. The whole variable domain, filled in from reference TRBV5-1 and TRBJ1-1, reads KAGVTQTPRYLIKTRGQQVTLSCSPISGHRSVSWYQQTPGQGLQFLFEYFSETQRNKGNFPGRFSGRQFSNSRSEMNVSTLELGDSALYLCASSLGQGLMNTEAFFGQGTRLTVV.

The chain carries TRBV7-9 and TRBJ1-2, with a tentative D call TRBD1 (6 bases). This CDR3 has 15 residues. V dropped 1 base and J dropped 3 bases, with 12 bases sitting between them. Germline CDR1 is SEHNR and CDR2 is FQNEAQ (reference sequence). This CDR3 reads CASSLVTGADYGYTF. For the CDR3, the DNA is TGTGCCAGCAGCTTAGTCACGGGGGCCGACTATGGCTACACCTTC.

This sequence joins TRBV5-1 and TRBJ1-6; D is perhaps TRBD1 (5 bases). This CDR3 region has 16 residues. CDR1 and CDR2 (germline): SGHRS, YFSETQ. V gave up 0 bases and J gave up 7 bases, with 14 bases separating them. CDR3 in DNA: TGCGCCAGCAGCTTGGGGAGCCGGGGGGGGAATTCACCCCTCCACTTT. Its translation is CASSLGSRGGNSPLHF.

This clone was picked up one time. The CDR3 DNA sequence: TGCGCCAGCAGCAGGGACAGGGTAGGGCGAGAGACCCAGTACTTC. Translating gives CASSRDRVGRETQYF. The chain links TRBV5-1 to TRBJ2-5, with 9 bases lining up with TRBD1. V trimming: 4 bases; J trimming: 4 bases; junction bases outside the gene matches: 8. The CDR3 has 15 amino acids. Germline V gene data show CDR1 as SGHRS and CDR2 as YFSETQ.

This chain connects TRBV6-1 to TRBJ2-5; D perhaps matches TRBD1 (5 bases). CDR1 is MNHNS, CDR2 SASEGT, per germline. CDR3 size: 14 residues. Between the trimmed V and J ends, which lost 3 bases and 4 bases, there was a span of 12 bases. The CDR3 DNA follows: TGTGCCAGCAGTGACAACCCCCAGGGAGAGACCCAGTACTTC. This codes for CASSDNPQGETQYF.

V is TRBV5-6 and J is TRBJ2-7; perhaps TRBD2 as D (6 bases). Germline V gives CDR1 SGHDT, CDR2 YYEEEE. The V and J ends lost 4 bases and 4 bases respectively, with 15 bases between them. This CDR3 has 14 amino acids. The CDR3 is CASSPGVEGYEQYF. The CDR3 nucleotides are TGTGCCAGCAGCCCGGGGGTAGAGGGGTACGAGCAGTACTTC.

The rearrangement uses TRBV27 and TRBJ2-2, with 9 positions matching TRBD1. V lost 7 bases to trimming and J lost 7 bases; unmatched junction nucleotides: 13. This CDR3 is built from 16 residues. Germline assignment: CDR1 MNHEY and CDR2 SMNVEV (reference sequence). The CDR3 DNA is TGTGCCAGCATTGGGGCCGGGACAGGGTTGGGCGGGGAGCTGTTTTTT. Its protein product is CASIGAGTGLGGELFF.

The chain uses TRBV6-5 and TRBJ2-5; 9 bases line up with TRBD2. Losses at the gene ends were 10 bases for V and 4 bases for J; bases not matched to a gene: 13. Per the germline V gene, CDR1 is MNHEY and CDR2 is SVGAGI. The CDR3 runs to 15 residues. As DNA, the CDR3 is TGTGCCACCCTCCTCAGGCGGGGGGGGTCAGAGACCCAGTACTTC. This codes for CATLLRRGGSETQYF.

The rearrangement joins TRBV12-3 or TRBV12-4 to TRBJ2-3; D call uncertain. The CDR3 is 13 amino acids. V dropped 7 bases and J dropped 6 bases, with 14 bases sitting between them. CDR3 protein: CASTLGPSDTQYF. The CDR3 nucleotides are TGTGCCAGCACCCTAGGGCCCTCCGATACGCAGTATTTT.

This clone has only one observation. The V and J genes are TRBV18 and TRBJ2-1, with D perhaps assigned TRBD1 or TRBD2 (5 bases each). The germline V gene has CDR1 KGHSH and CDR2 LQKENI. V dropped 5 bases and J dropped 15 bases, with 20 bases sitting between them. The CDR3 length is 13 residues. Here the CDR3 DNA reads TGTGCCAGCTCAACCGCCGGGACCCCTGGGCTGTTCTTC. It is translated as CASSTAGTPGLFF.

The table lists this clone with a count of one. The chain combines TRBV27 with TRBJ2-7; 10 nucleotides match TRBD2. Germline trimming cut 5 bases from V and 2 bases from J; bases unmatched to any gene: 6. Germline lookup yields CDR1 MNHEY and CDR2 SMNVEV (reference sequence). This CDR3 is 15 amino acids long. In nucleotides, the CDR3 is TGTGCCAGCAGTGCGGAAGGACTAGCGGCCTACGAGCAGTACTTC. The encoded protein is CASSAEGLAAYEQYF.

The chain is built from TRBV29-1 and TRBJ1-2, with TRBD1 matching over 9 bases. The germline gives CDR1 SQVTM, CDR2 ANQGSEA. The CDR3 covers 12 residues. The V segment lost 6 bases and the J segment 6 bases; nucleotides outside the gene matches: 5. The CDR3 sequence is CSVVDRGNGYTF. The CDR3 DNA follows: TGCAGCGTCGTGGACAGGGGTAATGGCTACACCTTC. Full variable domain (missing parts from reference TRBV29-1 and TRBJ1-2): SAVISQKPSRDICQRGTSLTIQCQVDSQVTMMFWYRQQPGQSLTLIATANQGSEATYESGFVIDKFPISRPNLTFSTLTVSNMSPEDSSIYLCSVVDRGNGYTFGSGTRLTVV.

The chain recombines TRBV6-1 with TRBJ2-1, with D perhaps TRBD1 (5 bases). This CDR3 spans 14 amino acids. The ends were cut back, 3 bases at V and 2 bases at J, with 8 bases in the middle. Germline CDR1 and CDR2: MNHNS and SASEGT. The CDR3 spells CASSDRVPYNEQFF. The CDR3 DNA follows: TGTGCCAGCAGTGACAGGGTCCCCTACAATGAGCAGTTCTTC.

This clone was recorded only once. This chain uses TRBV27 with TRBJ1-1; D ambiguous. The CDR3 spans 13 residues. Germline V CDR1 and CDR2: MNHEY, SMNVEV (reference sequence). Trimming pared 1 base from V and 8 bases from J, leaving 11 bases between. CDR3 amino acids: CASSLLGLGEAFF. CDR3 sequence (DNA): TGTGCCAGCAGTTTATTAGGGCTGGGGGAAGCTTTCTTT.

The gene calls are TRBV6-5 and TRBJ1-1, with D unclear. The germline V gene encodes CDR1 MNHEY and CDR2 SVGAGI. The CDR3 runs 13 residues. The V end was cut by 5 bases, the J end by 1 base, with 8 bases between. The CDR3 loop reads CASSPPSNTEAFF. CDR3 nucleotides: TGTGCCAGCAGTCCACCCTCGAACACTGAAGCTTTCTTT.

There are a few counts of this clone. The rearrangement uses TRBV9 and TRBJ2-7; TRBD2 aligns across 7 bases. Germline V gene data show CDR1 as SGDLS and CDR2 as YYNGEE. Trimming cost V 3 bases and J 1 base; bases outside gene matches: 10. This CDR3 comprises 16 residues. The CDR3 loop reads CASSAGAGTSSYEQYF. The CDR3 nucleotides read TGTGCCAGCAGCGCCGGAGCGGGGACCAGTTCCTACGAGCAGTACTTC. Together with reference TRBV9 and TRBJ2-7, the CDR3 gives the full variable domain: DSGVTQTPKHLITATGQRVTLRCSPRSGDLSVYWYQQSLDQGLQFLIQYYNGEERAKGNILERFSAQQFPDLHSELNLSSLELGDSALYFCASSAGAGTSSYEQYFGPGTRLTVT.

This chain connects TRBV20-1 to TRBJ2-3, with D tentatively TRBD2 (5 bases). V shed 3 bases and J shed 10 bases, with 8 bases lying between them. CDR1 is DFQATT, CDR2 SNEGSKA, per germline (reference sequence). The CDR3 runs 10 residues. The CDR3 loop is CSARDLAQYF. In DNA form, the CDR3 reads TGCAGTGCTAGGGACTTAGCGCAGTATTTT.

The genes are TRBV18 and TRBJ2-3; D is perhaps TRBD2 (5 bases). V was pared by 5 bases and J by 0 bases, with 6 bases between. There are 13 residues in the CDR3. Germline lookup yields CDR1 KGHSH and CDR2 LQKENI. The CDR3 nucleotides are TGTGCCAGCTCAGAGGGAAGCACAGATACGCAGTATTTT. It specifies CASSEGSTDTQYF.